Each of the 23 T cell receptor beta chains below was sequenced from the same sample in a study of blood T cell repertoires in COVID-19. TCRdb keeps only in-frame clones here, not all; method: immunoSEQ multiplex PCR. The sample lists tens of thousands of clones, approximately 85% seen once, with roughly 9.6% in the top ten. Material: peripheral blood. All receptors derive from a man aged 45 to 65 with COVID-19, enrolled during active disease.

The chain links TRBV3-1 (or the pseudogene TRBV3-2) to TRBJ2-5, with D possibly being TRBD1 (6 bases). This CDR3 contains 14 residues. V lost 2 bases to trimming and J lost 2 bases, with 9 bases between them. The germline CDR1 and CDR2 sequences are LGHDT and YNNKEL (reference sequence). CDR3 in amino acids: CASSQRGQQETQYF. CDR3 bases: TGTGCCAGCAGCCAAAGAGGACAGCAAGAGACCCAGTACTTC.

The chain employs TRBV28 and TRBJ2-1, with a tentative D call TRBD2 (6 bases). The CDR3 is made up of 13 amino acids. Germline values: CDR1 MDHEN, CDR2 SYDVKM. V was clipped by 7 bases and J by 7 bases, with 14 bases between them. The CDR3 sequence: CASNLVGGNEQFF. In DNA, the CDR3 is TGTGCCAGCAATCTCGTGGGAGGTAATGAGCAGTTCTTC.

This clone was picked up one time. This chain links TRBV19 with TRBJ2-5, with a weak D call TRBD2 (8 bases). Looked up from germline, CDR1 is LNHDA and CDR2 is SQIVND (reference sequence). The CDR3 covers 15 residues. The V gene lost 2 bases and the J gene lost 9 bases, with 19 bases spanning the gap. The CDR3 nucleotides read TGTGCCAGTAGTATAACGGGAGGGGGCCCTGGGGCCCAGTACTTC. Amino acid sequence: CASSITGGGPGAQYF. Combining the CDR3 with reference TRBV19 and TRBJ2-5 gives the whole variable domain DGGITQSPKYLFRKEGQNVTLSCEQNLNHDAMYWYRQDPGQGLRLIYYSQIVNDFQKGDIAEGYSVSREKKESFPLTVTSAQKNPTAFYLCASSITGGGPGAQYFGPGTRLLVL.

The rearrangement joins TRBV5-1 to TRBJ2-2; TRBD1 might be the D (5 bases). Per germline, CDR1 SGHRS and CDR2 YFSETQ. This CDR3 contains 15 residues. V dropped 0 bases and J dropped 6 bases, with 12 bases sitting between them. The CDR3: CASSLVRGIAGELFF. CDR3 nucleotide sequence: TGCGCCAGCAGCTTGGTTAGGGGAATCGCCGGGGAGCTGTTTTTT.

V usage is TRBV24-1 and J usage is TRBJ1-5, with D possibly being TRBD1 (6 bases). V was clipped by 4 bases and J by 7 bases, with 10 bases between them. From germline, CDR1 is KGHDR and CDR2 SFDVKD. CDR3 size: 13 residues. For the CDR3, the DNA is TGTGCCACCAGTGAGGGGGCCGGACAGCCCCAGCATTTT. Protein sequence: CATSEGAGQPQHF.

This clone was seen a handful of times. The chain employs TRBV7-2 and TRBJ2-1; tentatively, D is TRBD1 (6 bases). This CDR3 spans 13 amino acids. V was shortened by 5 bases and J by 10 bases, with 15 bases between the two germline ends. Germline V lookup: CDR1 SGHTA, CDR2 FQGNSA. The CDR3 here is CASSNQGFREQFF. The CDR3 DNA follows: TGTGCCAGCAGCAACCAGGGGTTTAGAGAGCAGTTCTTC.

J is TRBJ2-2 and V is TRBV9; TRBD1 might be the D (6 bases). This CDR3 is 16 amino acids long. In germline, CDR1 is SGDLS, CDR2 YYNGEE. V was shortened by 4 bases and J by 4 bases, with 17 bases between the two germline ends. The CDR3 DNA is TGTGCCAGCAGCCCACAGGCTACCAGGGGCACCGGGGAGCTGTTTTTT. Translated, it gives CASSPQATRGTGELFF. Full variable domain (rest looked up from reference TRBV9 and TRBJ2-2): DSGVTQTPKHLITATGQRVTLRCSPRSGDLSVYWYQQSLDQGLQFLIQYYNGEERAKGNILERFSAQQFPDLHSELNLSSLELGDSALYFCASSPQATRGTGELFFGEGSRLTVL.

This rearrangement joins TRBV28 to TRBJ1-1; weak D call: TRBD1 (5 bases). V lost 3 bases and J 1 base, leaving 9 bases between the germline ends. The CDR3 contains 14 residues. CDR1 is MDHEN and CDR2 is SYDVKM in the germline V gene. The DNA of the CDR3 is TGTGCCAGCAGTTTTCGGGGGAAGAACACTGAAGCTTTCTTT. It is translated as CASSFRGKNTEAFF. The whole variable domain, remainder taken from reference TRBV28 and TRBJ1-1, is DVKVTQSSRYLVKRTGEKVFLECVQDMDHENMFWYRQDPGLGLRLIYFSYDVKMKEKGDIPEGYSVSREKKERFSLILESASTNQTSMYLCASSFRGKNTEAFFGQGTRLTVV.

The chain carries TRBV7-9 and TRBJ2-2; 7 bases agree with TRBD2. V lost 3 bases to trimming and J lost 3 bases; unmatched junction nucleotides: 7. Germline CDR1 is SEHNR and CDR2 is FQNEAQ (reference sequence). CDR3 length equals 16 residues. CDR3 in amino acids: CASSFPSSGDTGELFF. The CDR3 DNA reads as TGTGCCAGCAGCTTCCCCTCAAGCGGGGACACCGGGGAGCTGTTTTTT.

As concerns this clone: Other DNA sequences in the sample encode the same CDR3. V gene TRBV6-5 combines with J gene TRBJ2-1, with D unresolved. V was shortened by 0 bases and J by 8 bases, with 5 bases between the two germline ends. The CDR3 consists of 12 residues. CDR1 is MNHEY and CDR2 is SVGAGI in the germline V gene. As DNA, the CDR3 is TGTGCCAGCAGTTACTCGAGTGATGAGCAGTTCTTC. Protein: CASSYSSDEQFF.

This clone was found once. V is TRBV6-5 and J is TRBJ2-1; 11 nucleotides match TRBD2. CDR1 is MNHEY and CDR2 is SVGAGI in the germline V gene. With V trimmed by 5 bases and J by 0 bases, 0 bases remained unmatched. The CDR3 length is 15 residues. The CDR3 DNA is TGTGCCAGCAGTACTAGCGGGAGCTCCTACAATGAGCAGTTCTTC. Its translation: CASSTSGSSYNEQFF.

The chain has TRBV10-3 and TRBJ2-7; D is perhaps TRBD1 (5 bases). Germline CDR1 is ENHRY and CDR2 is SYGVKD. Trimming cost V 10 bases and J 3 bases, with 10 bases left between them. This CDR3 spans 11 amino acids. This CDR3 is CATGQVYEQYF. CDR3 nucleotides: TGTGCCACCGGACAAGTCTACGAGCAGTACTTC.

The chain is built from TRBV28 and TRBJ1-4, with 7 bases matching TRBD1. This CDR3 is 14 amino acids long. V lost 6 bases to trimming and J lost 7 bases; unmatched junction nucleotides: 8. Germline V gene data show CDR1 as MDHEN and CDR2 as SYDVKM. The CDR3 DNA follows: TGTGCCAGCAGGAGAACAGGGGTCGTTGAAAAACTGTTTTTT. Amino acids: CASRRTGVVEKLFF.

This chain connects TRBV27 to TRBJ2-7, with D possibly matching TRBD2 (6 bases). Between the trimmed V and J ends, which lost 8 bases and 0 bases, there was a span of 14 bases. The CDR3 spans 14 residues. The germline CDR1 and CDR2 sequences are MNHEY and SMNVEV (reference sequence). The chain's CDR3 is CASATGVRSYEQYF. DNA of the CDR3: TGTGCCAGCGCTACGGGGGTACGCTCCTACGAGCAGTACTTC.

The rearrangement links TRBV12-3 or TRBV12-4 to TRBJ2-1; maybe TRBD2 (5 bases). Deletions cut 2 bases from V and 11 bases from J, with 10 bases between. The CDR3 totals 12 residues. In DNA, the CDR3 is TGTGCCAGCAGTTTAATCGGAGGACAGCAGTTCTTC. This codes for CASSLIGGQQFF.

The V call is TRBV18, the J call TRBJ2-1; 7 nucleotides match TRBD1. V gave up 3 bases and J gave up 9 bases; unmatched junction bases: 11. The CDR3 length is 15 residues. Germline V lookup: CDR1 KGHSH, CDR2 LQKENI. CDR3 in DNA: TGTGCCAGCTCACCCTTTAAGAGGGGGCCAAGTGAGCAGTTCTTC. The encoded protein is CASSPFKRGPSEQFF. The full variable domain, with the rest looked up from reference TRBV18 and TRBJ2-1, is NAGVMQNPRHLVRRRGQEARLRCSPMKGHSHVYWYRQLPEEGLKFMVYLQKENIIDESGMPKERFSAEFPKEGPSILRIQQVVRGDSAAYFCASSPFKRGPSEQFFGPGTRLTVL.

The chain employs TRBV27 and TRBJ1-2; TRBD1 agrees at 9 bases. J lost 5 bases, V lost 5 bases, and 9 bases had no gene match. The germline V gene has CDR1 MNHEY and CDR2 SMNVEV (reference sequence). This CDR3 region has 15 residues. CDR3 bases: TGTGCCAGCAGTACCCGACCGGACAGGGGATATGGCTACACCTTC. This sequence encodes CASSTRPDRGYGYTF.

The chain is built from TRBV4-1 and TRBJ1-1; D gene uncertain. This CDR3 contains 15 residues. The germline V and J ends were trimmed by 1 base and 0 bases, with 9 bases remaining between them. Germline values: CDR1 MGHRA, CDR2 YSYEKL. The chain's CDR3 is CASSQGSQVNTEAFF. In DNA form, the CDR3 reads TGCGCCAGCAGCCAAGGCAGCCAGGTGAACACTGAAGCTTTCTTT.

The rearrangement joins TRBV11-1 to TRBJ2-1; D unresolved. Trimming shortened V by 1 base and J by 4 bases, and 5 bases separated the two germline ends. The CDR3 is 13 residues long. Germline CDR1 is SGHAT and CDR2 is FQDESV (reference sequence). CDR3 DNA sequence: TGTGCCAGCAGCTTAGTCGGGTACAATGAGCAGTTCTTC. This sequence encodes CASSLVGYNEQFF.

Regarding this clone: This sample includes further DNA sequences coding for the same CDR3. V usage is TRBV9 and J usage is TRBJ1-6; TRBD1 is a possible D gene (6 bases). This CDR3 spans 15 amino acids. Looked up from germline, CDR1 is SGDLS and CDR2 is YYNGEE. V lost 2 bases and J 3 bases, leaving 9 bases between the germline ends. CDR3 DNA: TGTGCCAGCAGCGTCACGGACAGCTATAATTCACCCCTCCACTTT. Its translation: CASSVTDSYNSPLHF.

The chain uses TRBV28 and TRBJ2-1; 11 bases are shared with TRBD2. Per germline, CDR1 MDHEN and CDR2 SYDVKM. The CDR3 has 16 amino acids. The V segment lost 6 bases and the J segment 7 bases; nucleotides outside the gene matches: 11. CDR3: CASRDTSGRTWNEQFF. Here the CDR3 DNA reads TGTGCCAGCAGAGATACTAGCGGGAGAACTTGGAATGAGCAGTTCTTC.

The chain combines TRBV5-6 with TRBJ2-2, with 9 positions matching TRBD1. The V and J ends lost 2 bases and 4 bases, in that order; junction bases with no gene match: 3. This CDR3 region has 15 residues. Germline assignment: CDR1 SGHDT and CDR2 YYEEEE. In DNA, the CDR3 is TGTGCCAGCAGCTTATGGGACAGGGTCACCGGGGAGCTGTTTTTT. Its translation is CASSLWDRVTGELFF. Based on the CDR3 plus reference TRBV5-6 and TRBJ2-2, the full variable domain is DAGVTQSPTHLIKTRGQQVTLRCSPKSGHDTVSWYQQALGQGPQFIFQYYEEEERQRGNFPDRFSGHQFPNYSSELNVNALLLGDSALYLCASSLWDRVTGELFFGEGSRLTVL.

The rearrangement links TRBV5-4 to TRBJ1-2, with a weak D call TRBD1 (6 bases). Germline lookup yields CDR1 SGHNT and CDR2 YYREEE (reference sequence). Trimming removed 4 bases from V and 2 bases from J, with 18 bases in between. CDR3 length: 16 residues. This CDR3 is CASSSQGPGQNYGYTF. Written as DNA, the CDR3 is TGTGCCAGCAGCAGCCAGGGGCCGGGTCAGAACTATGGCTACACCTTC.